The 13 T cell receptor beta chains given below trace back to one sample, sequenced in a study of T-cell reconstitution after alpha-beta-depleted transplantation in children. This sample's TCRbeta library carried unique molecular identifier barcodes. Each CDR3 protein gets one entry after TCRdb re-called the PCR reads with MiXCR. This sample has roughly 350,000 distinct CDR3 sequences, with over 9% found just once. The starting material was PBMCs from the stem cell graft donor, obtained from the stem cell graft. Receptors were obtained from a human donor who donated a stem cell graft to a child with acute lymphoblastic leukemia.

This clonotype has more than one count but fewer than ten. The chain is built from TRBV29-1 and TRBJ2-7, with D uncertain. CDR1 is SQVTM and CDR2 is ANQGSEA in the germline V gene. Trimming removed 5 bases at V and 2 bases at J, with 7 bases between. This CDR3 contains 11 residues. The CDR3 is CSVRVTYEQYF. The CDR3 DNA follows: TGCAGCGTTCGGGTCACCTACGAGCAGTACTTC.

This chain joins TRBV20-1 and TRBJ2-3; 11 bases line up with TRBD2. This CDR3 region has 16 residues. From germline, CDR1 is DFQATT and CDR2 SNEGSKA (reference sequence). Germline trimming cut 2 bases from V and 2 bases from J; bases unmatched to any gene: 6. The CDR3 region is CSARKGLAANTDTQYF. DNA for the CDR3: TGCAGTGCTAGAAAGGGACTAGCGGCCAACACAGATACGCAGTATTTT.

This clonotype has just a few counts. The CDR3 coding sequence is TGTGCCAGCAGTTTACCCCCAGGACGGACAACTAATGAAAAACTGTTTTTT. Translating gives CASSLPPGRTTNEKLFF. This sequence joins TRBV28 and TRBJ1-4; D is unresolved. The V and J ends lost 2 bases and 0 bases respectively, with 13 bases between them. Germline V CDR1 and CDR2: MDHEN, SYDVKM. There are 17 residues in the CDR3.

The sample holds a few counts of this clonotype. The chain joins TRBV15 to TRBJ2-2; D unclear. The V and J ends lost 3 bases and 6 bases respectively, with 11 bases between them. This CDR3 has 14 residues. From germline, CDR1 is LNHNV and CDR2 YYDKDF (reference sequence). Here the CDR3 DNA reads TGTGCCACCAGCAGGACCCTAGAACCCGGGGAGCTGTTTTTT. It yields the protein CATSRTLEPGELFF.

The chain couples TRBV7-3 to TRBJ2-3, with D perhaps matching TRBD1 (5 bases). Deletions cut 1 base from V and 0 bases from J, with 11 bases between. The CDR3 totals 16 residues. Germline V lookup: CDR1 SGHTA, CDR2 FQGTGA. The CDR3 nucleotides are TGTGCCAGCAGCTTAATGGGGCGCCTTAGCACAGATACGCAGTATTTT. Translating it yields CASSLMGRLSTDTQYF.

In this sample, this clonotype turned up once. The rearrangement links TRBV7-9 to TRBJ2-7; D call uncertain. The CDR3 extends over 13 amino acids. Germline values: CDR1 SEHNR, CDR2 FQNEAQ (reference sequence). The V end lost 2 bases, the J end lost 2 bases, and 7 bases lay between the germline ends. The chain's CDR3 is CASSLPVAYEQYF. CDR3 coding DNA: TGTGCCAGCAGCTTACCGGTCGCCTACGAGCAGTACTTC.

This clonotype was counted at least ten times. The V gene is TRBV5-1, the J gene TRBJ2-2; TRBD2 is a possible D gene (6 bases). CDR1 and CDR2 from the germline V gene are SGHRS and YFSETQ. The V gene lost 3 bases and the J gene lost 8 bases, with 11 bases spanning the gap. The CDR3 loop spans 13 amino acids. In DNA, the CDR3 is TGCGCCAGCAGCTCCCCAGGGACTGGGGAGCTGTTTTTT. This gives the protein CASSSPGTGELFF.

About this clonotype itself: The CDR3 ends on some other residue instead of the conserved phenylalanine or tryptophan, so this is likely a read error. V gene TRBV7-6 combines with J gene TRBJ2-1; the match to TRBD1 covers 8 bases. The CDR3 length is 15 residues. Per germline, CDR1 SGHVS and CDR2 FNYEAQ. Unmatched junction bases numbered 9, after V lost 5 bases and J lost 6 bases. CDR3 DNA sequence: TGTGCCAGCAGCAACGGACAGGGCGGCAGCAATGAGCAGTTCTTA. It encodes CASSNGQGGSNEQFL.

The chain is built from TRBV5-1 and TRBJ2-1; D is perhaps TRBD2 (6 bases). Germline V CDR1 and CDR2: SGHRS, YFSETQ. Trimming cost V 0 bases and J 3 bases, with 16 bases left between them. This CDR3 spans 17 amino acids. The CDR3 loop is CASSLDRGRGSYNEQFF. The CDR3, as DNA: TGCGCCAGCAGCTTGGATCGGGGACGGGGGAGCTACAATGAGCAGTTCTTC.

This sequence joins TRBV27 and TRBJ2-6; D ambiguous. The CDR3 has 17 residues. V was shortened by 6 bases and J by 0 bases, with 15 bases between the two germline ends. Per the germline V gene, CDR1 is MNHEY and CDR2 is SMNVEV (reference sequence). The CDR3 nucleotides read TGTGCCAGCAGCCTAGGGTCTCTCCTCTCTGGGGCCAACGTCCTGACTTTC. Translation gives CASSLGSLLSGANVLTF. Full variable domain (missing parts from reference TRBV27 and TRBJ2-6): EAQVTQNPRYLITVTGKKLTVTCSQNMNHEYMSWYRQDPGLGLRQIYYSMNVEVTDKGDVPEGYKVSRKEKRNFPLILESPSPNQTSLYFCASSLGSLLSGANVLTFGAGSRLTVL.

This clonotype occurred a few times. The V call is TRBV4-1, the J call TRBJ2-7; TRBD2 matches 8 bases. V lost 0 bases, J lost 6 bases, and 7 bases stayed unmatched. Germline V gene sequence: CDR1 MGHRA, CDR2 YSYEKL. This CDR3 contains 15 residues. The DNA for the CDR3 is TGCGCCAGCAGCCAAGAAAGGACCCTAGCGGGCGAGCAGTACTTC. Translating gives CASSQERTLAGEQYF.

The chain uses TRBV29-1 and TRBJ2-1; 9 nucleotides agree with TRBD1. The CDR3 contains 14 residues. Germline lookup yields CDR1 SQVTM and CDR2 ANQGSEA. Losses at the gene ends were 5 bases for V and 5 bases for J; bases not matched to a gene: 7. This CDR3 is CSVLTGTGNNEQFF. CDR3 in DNA: TGCAGCGTTCTAACCGGGACAGGGAACAATGAGCAGTTCTTC.

This rearrangement joins TRBV28 to TRBJ1-2, with 8 bases aligning to TRBD1. There are 13 residues in the CDR3. Germline CDR1 reads MDHEN; CDR2 reads SYDVKM. Trimming at V came to 6 bases and at J to 5 bases, leaving 5 bases not matched to a gene. Here the CDR3 reads CASSLQGAYGYTF. CDR3 DNA: TGTGCCAGCAGCCTGCAGGGGGCTTATGGCTACACCTTC.